This T cell receptor beta chain was captured in a study of cytomegalovirus exposure and HLA in healthy donors. Turning to the study itself: From about 179 million T cells, an earlier analysis saw roughly 110 million unique TCR beta sequences.

To note about this clone: Its antigen is undetermined.

PCR employed 60 Vbeta and 13 Jbeta primers. The table came from immunoSEQ multiplex PCR; TCRdb's copy has only in-frame clones and leaves some out. The sample includes about 160,000 clones, roughly 80% seen only once; the top ten take less than 5%. The CDR3 runs to 14 residues. In germline, CDR1 is SGHRS, CDR2 YFSETQ. The trim removed 4 bases at V and 5 bases at J, leaving 7 bases unmatched. Whole-study findings and limits: The HLA-A and HLA-B alleles of most subjects were reportedly predicted accurately from TCR beta sequences. Common viral pathogens seemed to be connected with several of the most significant clusters, according to a later analysis. TCR beta V- and J-gene trimming, according to a later analysis, was linked to a missense DCLRE1C variant.

This rearrangement joins TRBV5-1 to TRBJ2-5, with 8 bases aligning to TRBD1. The sequencing input was PBMCs. The source is a male donor in good health and CMV-seronegative. This CDR3 reads CASSPGQGRETQYF. The CDR3 DNA is TGCGCCAGCAGCCCAGGACAGGGCAGGGAGACCCAGTACTTC.